One sample yielded the 13 T cell receptor beta chains listed below, sequenced in a study of blood T cell repertoires in COVID-19. Data came from immunoSEQ multiplex PCR; TCRdb stores just in-frame clones and leaves some out. The sample carries 200,000 to 300,000 clones, approximately 82% recorded once. Material: peripheral blood. These receptors came from a man aged 35-49 years who had recovered from COVID-19.

The CDR3 bases are TGTGCCTGGAGTGTAAATGTGGACAGGAAATATCTCTATGGCTACACCTTC. Amino acid sequence: CAWSVNVDRKYLYGYTF. This chain connects TRBV30 to TRBJ1-2; TRBD1 matches at 7 bases. V was pared by 0 bases and J by 4 bases, with 14 bases of the junction left unmatched. CDR1 and CDR2 (germline): GTSNPN, SVGIG (reference sequence). This CDR3 comprises 17 residues.

This clone was detected once. The rearrangement joins TRBV18 to TRBJ1-1; D is unresolved. There are 15 residues in the CDR3. Germline-derived CDR1 and CDR2 are KGHSH and LQKENI. Trimming removed 3 bases at V and 4 bases at J, with 15 bases between. CDR3 DNA: TGTGCCAGCTCACCCCGGAGGGAGGGCACCACTGAAGCTTTCTTT. Amino acid sequence: CASSPRREGTTEAFF.

This chain links TRBV9 with TRBJ1-5; 10 nucleotides match TRBD1. Germline CDR1 SGDLS, CDR2 YYNGEE. J gave up 5 bases and V 0 bases, and 2 bases lay outside the gene matches. The CDR3 spans 15 residues. CDR3 protein: CASSVGQGAHQPQHF. The CDR3 DNA reads TGTGCCAGCAGCGTAGGACAGGGGGCCCATCAGCCCCAGCATTTT.

This chain connects TRBV2 to TRBJ1-1; 11 positions agree with TRBD1. Unmatched junction bases numbered 4, after V lost 3 bases and J lost 4 bases. The length of the CDR3 is 15 residues. CDR1 and CDR2 (germline): SNHLY, FYNNEI. CDR3 DNA sequence: TGTGCCAGCAGTGATGGGACAGGGGGAATCACTGAAGCTTTCTTT. Translated, it gives CASSDGTGGITEAFF.

V is TRBV4-3 and J is TRBJ2-2; D perhaps matches TRBD1 (6 bases). This CDR3 has 16 residues. In germline, CDR1 is LGHNA, CDR2 YSLEER. V lost 0 bases and J lost 4, with 12 bases in between. In DNA, the CDR3 is TGCGCCAGCAGCCAAGACAGGGGCCTAAGCACCGGGGAGCTGTTTTTT. Its protein product is CASSQDRGLSTGELFF.

This clone has only one observation. This chain uses TRBV27 with TRBJ1-6; no definite D call. The CDR3 has 17 residues. V dropped 3 bases and J dropped 1 base, with 13 bases sitting between them. Germline lookup yields CDR1 MNHEY and CDR2 SMNVEV (reference sequence). CDR3 DNA sequence: TGTGCCAGCAGTTTGTGGGGAGGGAGGTCCTATAATTCACCCCTCCACTTT. Amino acids: CASSLWGGRSYNSPLHF.

The chain is built from TRBV7-5 and TRBJ2-3; no check of the table's D call, TRBD1, against the DNA was made. TRBV7-5 is deemed a pseudogene. CDR3 length: 16 residues. This CDR3 reads CARSSQDRYSTDTQYF. DNA of the CDR3: TGTGCCAGAAGCTCCCAAGACAGGTATAGCACAGATACGCAGTATTTT.

The table lists this clone with a few counts. The CDR3 loop is CASSGLSNYGYTF. In DNA form, the CDR3 reads TGTGCCAGCAGCGGCTTATCGAACTATGGCTACACCTTC. The chain recombines TRBV7-8 with TRBJ1-2, with no clear D. The CDR3 has 13 amino acids. V lost 5 bases to trimming and J lost 2 bases, with 9 bases between them. Germline V gives CDR1 SGHVS, CDR2 FQNEAQ.

The V and J genes are TRBV7-8 and TRBJ1-2, with 11 positions matching TRBD1. The germline CDR1 and CDR2 sequences are SGHVS and FQNEAQ. V lost 3 bases and J lost 3; bases outside the gene matches: 12. The CDR3 runs to 18 residues. The CDR3 is CASSFVSFRTGGYYGYTF. The CDR3, as DNA: TGTGCCAGCAGCTTTGTAAGTTTCAGGACAGGGGGCTACTATGGCTACACCTTC.

This sequence joins TRBV5-1 and TRBJ2-1, with 11 bases aligning to TRBD2. The trim removed 3 bases at V and 4 bases at J, leaving 12 bases unmatched. The CDR3 loop spans 18 amino acids. The germline V gene has CDR1 SGHRS and CDR2 YFSETQ. The CDR3 DNA reads TGCGCCAGCAGCTCGGTCAAACCGGGACTAGCGGATTACAATGAGCAGTTCTTC. Translated, it gives CASSSVKPGLADYNEQFF.

The J gene is TRBJ2-2, the V gene TRBV9, with a possible D match to TRBD2 (6 bases). V lost 6 bases to trimming and J lost 3 bases, with 15 bases between them. The CDR3 spans 15 residues. CDR1 is SGDLS, CDR2 YYNGEE, per germline. The CDR3 nucleotides read TGTGCCAGCACCGGTACGGGGGTAGACACCGGGGAGCTGTTTTTT. This gives the protein CASTGTGVDTGELFF.

The V and J genes are TRBV11-3 and TRBJ2-3, with a tentative D call TRBD1 (6 bases). CDR1 is SGHNT, CDR2 YENEEA, per germline. The CDR3 extends over 14 amino acids. Between the trimmed V and J ends, which lost 5 bases and 2 bases, there was a span of 11 bases. The CDR3 reads CASSEGGLTDTQYF. DNA of the CDR3: TGTGCCAGCAGCGAAGGGGGTCTCACAGATACGCAGTATTTT.

The V call is TRBV10-3, the J call TRBJ2-1, with TRBD1 matching over 10 bases. CDR1 is ENHRY and CDR2 is SYGVKD in the germline V gene. V was clipped by 6 bases and J by 5 bases; unmatched bases: 4. The CDR3 is 14 amino acids. The CDR3 is CAIRPGTGDNEQFF. The CDR3 DNA is TGTGCCATCAGACCCGGGACAGGGGACAATGAGCAGTTCTTC.